These T cell receptor beta chains were read from a single sample in a study of T-cell memory formation after mild COVID-19. TCRdb recomputed calls from the 5' RACE reads with MiXCR, one row per CDR3 protein. The data contain 220,000 or so distinct CDR3 sequences, more than 8% of them singletons. The sample comprised PBMCs or a T cell subset sorted from them (not recorded which). These receptors all stem from a man aged 18 to 29 who had mild COVID-19 (a few samples of this study predate the infection). Cell type and time point are not known. Both conserved end residues are part of each CDR3.

V,CDR3
TRBV7-9,CASSFGQGNTIYF
TRBV5-1,CASSLAVGSGISPLHF
TRBV10-1,CASSAGGQYNEQFF
TRBV20-1,CSASRGASTDTQYF
TRBV5-1,CASSLGGAGWDQPQHF
TRBV24-1,CATSDSFADTQYF
TRBV7-2,CASSAHGQKQFF
TRBV2,CASSERGAEAFF
TRBV9,CASSVGTGQNQPQHF
TRBV12-3/TRBV12-4,CASSRDGNYGYTF
TRBV18,CASSHTEIPGELFF
TRBV27,CASSLEAYNEQFF
TRBV7-2,CASRQAQHGEQFF
TRBV10-3,CAISGTSGGADTQYF
TRBV6-6,CASSGNQPQHF
TRBV2,CASSDTSGFYNEQFF
TRBV11-2,CASSSIAGVTNEQFF
TRBV30,CAWRRPAYRYNEQFF
TRBV9,CASSAPGHPSTGELFF
TRBV7-6,CASSSLPGQGSSGGELFF
TRBV18,CASSFPSTDTQYF
TRBV7-9,CASSLGRLRDSNYGYTF
TRBV5-1,CASSKDPTGNTEAFF
TRBV6-7,CASSSRILAQFF
TRBV18,CASSPRRVNTEAFF
TRBV12-3/TRBV12-4,CASSFRADTQYF
TRBV5-6,CASSLPRGIPGELFF
TRBV21-1,CASNMTAGAQYF
TRBV27,CASSLRVGDYGYTF
TRBV25-1,CASSEQGGSEAFF
TRBV6-2/TRBV6-3,CASSRGQFNQPQHF
TRBV5-1,CASSLGLAAADTQYF
TRBV12-3/TRBV12-4,CASNLLAEFTDTQYF
TRBV7-3,CASSGGGDEQFF
TRBV10-3,CAIRPGLETYEQYF
TRBV7-2,CASSLVLAGELFF
TRBV29-1,CSVEVRGQNTGELFF
TRBV20-1,CSAAPGVNYGYTF
TRBV2,CASSEMGGLSYEQYF
TRBV7-6,CASSSLQGRGYTF
TRBV6-2/TRBV6-3,CASSYTPFGTQYF
TRBV23-1,CASSRGGASNQPQHF
TRBV4-3,CASSPGALAGGRVANTGELFF
TRBV5-1,CASSLGGARYSPLHF
TRBV12-3/TRBV12-4,CASSSRQGAPEAFF
TRBV5-1,CASSLKETQYF
TRBV6-6,CASSSPGQGNTIYF
TRBV6-1,CASLTTGATYEQYF
TRBV20-1,CSARPGANYGYTF
TRBV5-5,CASSMGTANSPLHF
TRBV6-5,CASSYFGTSEDTQYF
TRBV7-2,CASSLAALTASYNEQFF
TRBV6-5,CASSYAAGHAWEQYF
TRBV7-2,CASGRRAGSSTDTQYF
TRBV6-6,CASSTGTARSGYTF
TRBV12-5,CASGTLEQGPQYF
TRBV5-4,CASSGRRGQETQYF
TRBV6-2/TRBV6-3,CASVGPGDTGELFF
TRBV5-6,CASSGRAVFGNTEAFF